This TCR beta chain originates from a study of beta chain features in type 1 diabetes. Overall study results and limits: TCRB CDR3s from Type 1 diabetes patients were moderately but significantly shorter in all four CD4+ subsets. Among patients, naive, central memory and Treg TCRB repertoires appeared more similar than among healthy donors.

This clone occurred a few times. Antigen: not known. The V end was cut by 0 bases, the J end by 5 bases, with 17 bases between. CDR3 length equals 16 residues. Germline CDR1 and CDR2: MNHEY and SVGAGI. cDNA synthesis used the whole RNA isolate, giving expressed TCRB sequences. Data came from immunoSEQ multiplex PCR; TCRdb stores just in-frame clones and leaves some out. The sample yields 250,000 to 350,000 clones, approximately 15% seen once. The sequenced material came from naive CD4+ T cells from blood. The genes are TRBV6-5 and TRBJ2-7; tentative D call: TRBD2 (7 bases). The origin of this receptor is a man between 18 and 29 years old with type 1 diabetes. The CDR3 loop is CASSYSIRGALDEQYF. The DNA of the CDR3 is TGTGCCAGCAGTTACTCGATTCGGGGGGCCTTGGACGAGCAGTACTTC.